The TCR beta chain under discussion was sequenced for a study of T cells in Graves' hyperthyroidism and ophthalmopathy. The investigators amplified TCR beta CDR3 regions from RNA transcripts. RT-PCR in the first round (using the HTBI primer set) targeted the TCR CDR3. MiXCR, run by TCRdb on the multiplex PCR reads, gives a single entry per CDR3 protein. Of 370,000 or so distinct CDR3 sequences in the sample, more than 20% were seen once. Germline assignment: CDR1 SGHDN and CDR2 FVKESK. The V end was cut by 0 bases, the J end by 2 bases, with 12 bases between. This CDR3 spans 16 amino acids. The sample comprised blood. J is TRBJ2-3 and V is TRBV14, with D hard to call. The sequence came from a man aged 45-65 years with Graves' hyperthyroidism. DNA for the CDR3: TGTGCCAGCAGCCAAGAATTGGGTTCCTTCACAGATACGCAGTATTTT. It encodes CASSQELGSFTDTQYF.